Below, 6 T cell receptor beta chains from the same sample are listed, as sequenced in a study of cytomegalovirus exposure and HLA in healthy donors. The study ran its PCR with 60 Vbeta and 13 Jbeta primers. Some clones are missing from TCRdb's copy, which holds only in-frame ones; the method was immunoSEQ multiplex PCR. This sample contains 170,000 or so clones. Source material: PBMCs. These receptors all come from a man aged 25 to 40 in good health and CMV-seronegative.

The gene calls are TRBV10-3 and TRBJ2-6; D uncertain. V was trimmed by 4 bases and J by 0 bases, leaving 10 bases between them. Germline V lookup: CDR1 ENHRY, CDR2 SYGVKD. This CDR3 contains 16 residues. DNA for the CDR3: TGTGCCATCAGTGCCACAGATACCTCTGGGGCCAACGTCCTGACTTTC. Translation gives CAISATDTSGANVLTF.

The chain employs TRBV29-1 and TRBJ1-1; the match to TRBD1 covers 9 bases. CDR3 length: 16 amino acids. Germline V gene sequence: CDR1 SQVTM, CDR2 ANQGSEA. J was trimmed by 4 bases and V by 7 bases; bases with no gene match: 16. CDR3 region: CSAEGNYRGRGTEAFF. In nucleotides, the CDR3 is TGCAGCGCTGAGGGGAACTACAGGGGGCGCGGCACTGAAGCTTTCTTT.

The J gene is TRBJ1-1, the V gene TRBV5-1; 7 bases align to TRBD1. CDR1 and CDR2 (germline): SGHRS, YFSETQ. The J segment lost 11 bases and the V segment lost 4 bases, leaving 11 bases of the junction unmatched. The CDR3 sequence is 13 residues long. CDR3 sequence: CASSPEQGKSAFF. The CDR3 bases are TGCGCCAGCAGCCCAGAACAGGGGAAATCGGCTTTCTTT. Complete variable domain (other parts from reference TRBV5-1 and TRBJ1-1): KAGVTQTPRYLIKTRGQQVTLSCSPISGHRSVSWYQQTPGQGLQFLFEYFSETQRNKGNFPGRFSGRQFSNSRSEMNVSTLELGDSALYLCASSPEQGKSAFFGQGTRLTVV.

This rearrangement joins TRBV27 to TRBJ2-1, with TRBD2 identical over 8 bases. The CDR3 totals 16 residues. V lost 4 bases to trimming and J lost 3 bases; unmatched junction nucleotides: 8. Germline loops: CDR1 MNHEY, CDR2 SMNVEV (reference sequence). The CDR3, as DNA: TGTGCCAGCAGTTCCACCGAACTAGCGGTCTACAATGAGCAGTTCTTC. It yields the protein CASSSTELAVYNEQFF.

The V call is TRBV30, the J call TRBJ2-7, with D maybe TRBD1 (6 bases). Trimming took off 8 bases at V and 1 base at J, with 15 bases between the two ends. CDR1 and CDR2 (germline): GTSNPN, SVGIG (reference sequence). The CDR3 is made up of 13 amino acids. In DNA, the CDR3 is TGTGCCCGCGGACAGTCATCATCCTACGAGCAGTACTTC. It is translated as CARGQSSSYEQYF.

The rearrangement joins TRBV6-5 to TRBJ2-5; 10 bases match TRBD2. V shed 7 bases and J 4 bases; nucleotides not matched to a gene: 9. The CDR3 contains 15 residues. Germline-derived CDR1 and CDR2 are MNHEY and SVGAGI. The CDR3 sequence is CASIPTSGFVETQYF. In nucleotides, the CDR3 is TGTGCCAGCATCCCGACTAGCGGGTTTGTAGAGACCCAGTACTTC.